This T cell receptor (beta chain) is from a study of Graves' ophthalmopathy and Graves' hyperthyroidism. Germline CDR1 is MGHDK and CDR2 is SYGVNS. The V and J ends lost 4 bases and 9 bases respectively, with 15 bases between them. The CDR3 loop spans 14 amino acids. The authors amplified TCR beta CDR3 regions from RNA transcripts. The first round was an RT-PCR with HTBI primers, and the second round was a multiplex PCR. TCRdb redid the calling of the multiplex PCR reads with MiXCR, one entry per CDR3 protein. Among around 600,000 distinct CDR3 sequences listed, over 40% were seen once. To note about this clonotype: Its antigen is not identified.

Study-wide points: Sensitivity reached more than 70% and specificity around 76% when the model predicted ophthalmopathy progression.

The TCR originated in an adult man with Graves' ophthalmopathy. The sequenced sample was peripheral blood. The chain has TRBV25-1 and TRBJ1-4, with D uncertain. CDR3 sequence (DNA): TGTGCCAGCAGTGCTTTCGGTGGGAATAAAAAACTGTTTTTT. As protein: CASSAFGGNKKLFF.